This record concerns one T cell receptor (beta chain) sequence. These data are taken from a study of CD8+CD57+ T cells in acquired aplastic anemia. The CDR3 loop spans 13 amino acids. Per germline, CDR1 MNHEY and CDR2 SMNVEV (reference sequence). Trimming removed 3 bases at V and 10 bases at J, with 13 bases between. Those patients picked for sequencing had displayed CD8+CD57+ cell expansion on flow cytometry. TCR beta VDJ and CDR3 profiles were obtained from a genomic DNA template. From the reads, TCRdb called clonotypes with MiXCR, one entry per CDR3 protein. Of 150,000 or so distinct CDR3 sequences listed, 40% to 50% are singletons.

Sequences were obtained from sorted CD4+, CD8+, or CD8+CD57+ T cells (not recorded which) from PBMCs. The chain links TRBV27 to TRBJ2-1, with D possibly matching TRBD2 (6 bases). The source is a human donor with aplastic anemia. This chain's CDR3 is CASSFTTSGEQFF. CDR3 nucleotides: TGTGCCAGCAGTTTTACAACCAGCGGGGAGCAGTTCTTC.